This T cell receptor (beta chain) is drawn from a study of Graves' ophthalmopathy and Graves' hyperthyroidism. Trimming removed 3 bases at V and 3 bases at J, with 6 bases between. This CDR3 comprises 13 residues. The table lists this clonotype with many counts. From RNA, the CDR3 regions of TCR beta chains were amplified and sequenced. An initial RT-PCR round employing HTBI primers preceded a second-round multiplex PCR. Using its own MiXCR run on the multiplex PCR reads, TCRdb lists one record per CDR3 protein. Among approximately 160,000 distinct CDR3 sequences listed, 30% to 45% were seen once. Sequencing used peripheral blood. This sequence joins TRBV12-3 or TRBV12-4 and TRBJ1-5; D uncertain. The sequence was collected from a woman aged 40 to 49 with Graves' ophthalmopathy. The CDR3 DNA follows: TGTGCCAGCAGTTTTACGGTCAATCAGCCCCAGCATTTT. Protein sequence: CASSFTVNQPQHF.